This TCR beta chain is drawn from a study of regulatory T cells in long-lasting Graves disease. Study-wide findings and caveats: Favored gene segments in persistent disease were TRBV28, TRBJ1-2 and TRBJ2-5.

Comment on this clonotype: The antigen is unknown.

Described time point: newly diagnosed GD, antithyroid drugs for less than 3 months. TCR sequences were obtained from RNA taken from PBMCs. The CDR3 is 15 residues long. The V gene end was trimmed by 4 bases and the J gene end by 7 bases; junction bases not matched to a gene: 10. Germline CDR1 and CDR2: SEHNR and FQNEAQ (reference sequence). The authors built TCR beta libraries using iRepertoire HTBI primers and Arm-PCR of CDR3 regions. TCRdb processed the multiplex PCR reads anew with MiXCR; each CDR3 protein has one entry. The data contain about 220,000 distinct CDR3 sequences, roughly 19% of them singletons. The same data also contributed to another study, on T cells in Graves' hyperthyroidism and ophthalmopathy. From that report: The HTBI primer set was used in a first-round RT-PCR of the TCR CDR3.

This chain links TRBV7-9 with TRBJ2-1, with TRBD1 matching 7 bases. This TCR came from a woman in her twenties or thirties with Graves disease. The sample was peripheral blood mononuclear cells (PBMCs), taken at new diagnosis, from a patient treated with antithyroid drugs. In DNA form, the CDR3 reads TGTGCCAGCAGCTCGCCGGGACAGCTTACGAATGAGCAGTTCTTC. This codes for CASSSPGQLTNEQFF. The full variable domain, in which reference TRBV7-9 and TRBJ2-1 provide the parts outside the CDR3, is DTGVSQNPRHKITKRGQNVTFRCDPISEHNRLYWYRQTLGQGPEFLTYFQNEAQLEKSRLLSDRFSAERPKGSFSTLEIQRTEQGDSAMYLCASSSPGQLTNEQFFGPGTRLTVL.